Below are 25 T cell receptor beta chains sequenced from a single sample in a study of metastatic and nonmetastatic thyroid tumors. TCRdb re-called clones from the PCR reads using MiXCR. There are approximately 90,000 clones in the sample; roughly 13% occur only once, and approximately 10% lies in the top ten. Every patient underwent thyroid surgery untreated. Sequenced sample: blood. The source is a female donor with papillary thyroid cancer or a benign thyroid nodule (not recorded which). Some clones in this sample may be carry-over from other donors' samples.

Worth noting for this clone: One end of the junction varies from germline; a read error may be responsible. The V gene is TRBV11-1, the J gene TRBJ2-3; 9 positions match TRBD1. The CDR3 is 17 residues long. Germline CDR1 reads SGHAT; CDR2 reads FQDESV (reference sequence). CDR3 coding DNA: TGTGCCAGCAGGGCTAACTTCGGGACAGGGAGCACTGATATGCAGTATTTT. Translating it yields CASRANFGTGSTDMQYF.

This clone appeared many times. CDR3 nucleotide sequence: TGTGCCAGCAGCTTAGCGACTGGCCGGGACGGCGGTAACTATGGCTACACCTTC. Its translation: CASSLATGRDGGNYGYTF. The chain employs TRBV7-2 and TRBJ1-2; tentatively, D is TRBD1 (5 bases). CDR1 is SGHTA and CDR2 is FQGNSA in the germline V gene. The CDR3 has 18 residues. V shed 0 bases and J shed 1 base, with 18 bases lying between them.

Ten or more counts support this clone. V is TRBV28 and J is TRBJ2-5; 10 nucleotides match TRBD2. Germline V gene data show CDR1 as MDHEN and CDR2 as SYDVKM. The CDR3 is made up of 15 amino acids. J was trimmed by 4 bases and V by 3 bases; bases with no gene match: 5. The CDR3 DNA sequence: TGTGCCAGCAGTTTTTCTAGCGGGAGTGGAGAGACCCAGTACTTC. Its protein is CASSFSSGSGETQYF.

This clone has ten or more counts. The rearrangement joins TRBV29-1 to TRBJ2-1; 7 positions agree with TRBD2. V shed 4 bases, J shed 9 bases, and the junction held 0 bases outside the gene matches. The CDR3 loop spans 10 amino acids. CDR1 and CDR2 (germline): SQVTM, ANQGSEA. The CDR3, as DNA: TGCAGCGTTGGCGGGGGTGAGCAGTTCTTC. This translates into CSVGGGEQFF.

In this sample, this clone turned up a few times. Since a much larger clone is just one base distant, this may be a read error. The chain carries TRBV20-1 and TRBJ2-1; D gene unclear. This CDR3 is built from 16 residues. Germline V CDR1 and CDR2: DFQATT, SNEGSKA (reference sequence). The CDR3 is CSTMNLIKSPYNEQFF. In DNA, the CDR3 is TGCAGTACTATGAACTTGATAAAATCCCCCTACAATGAACAGTTCTTC.

The chain joins TRBV18 to TRBJ2-2; 8 positions match TRBD1. CDR3 length: 16 residues. The germline gives CDR1 KGHSH, CDR2 LQKENI. With 3 bases clipped from V and 6 bases from J, the junction kept 9 bases outside the gene matches. CDR3 coding DNA: TGTGCCAGCTCACCTCCAGACAGGGGTATTTCCGGGGAGCTGTTTTTT. It yields the protein CASSPPDRGISGELFF.

This clone has ten or more counts. The rearrangement uses TRBV28 and TRBJ1-1; D may be TRBD1 (5 bases). The germline CDR1 and CDR2 sequences are MDHEN and SYDVKM. CDR3 length: 14 residues. V was trimmed by 7 bases and J by 7 bases, leaving 19 bases between them. As DNA, the CDR3 is TGTGCCAGCACCCCACCAGGGATAAGGGTTGAAGCTTTCTTT. Its protein product is CASTPPGIRVEAFF.

The V and J genes are TRBV7-3 and TRBJ2-6, with TRBD1 matching 7 bases. V was clipped by 5 bases and J by 4 bases; unmatched bases: 14. The germline gives CDR1 SGHTA, CDR2 FQGTGA. The CDR3 extends over 18 amino acids. The CDR3 sequence is CASSAPTGYSSGANVLTF. The DNA of the CDR3 is TGTGCCAGCAGCGCCCCGACAGGGTATTCCTCCGGGGCCAACGTCCTGACTTTC. The whole variable domain, filled in from reference TRBV7-3 and TRBJ2-6, reads GAGVSQTPSNKVTEKGKYVELRCDPISGHTALYWYRQSLGQGPEFLIYFQGTGAADDSGLPNDRFFAVRPEGSVSTLKIQRTERGDSAVYLCASSAPTGYSSGANVLTFGAGSRLTVL.

Details on this clone: Given a much more abundant clone one base away, this may be a read error. Other nucleotide sequences from this sample produce the same CDR3. The CDR3 here is CASSPAGAKNIQYF. The CDR3 coding sequence is TGTGCCAGCAGCCCTGCCGGGGCCAAAAACATTCAGTACTTC. The V gene is TRBV3-1, the J gene TRBJ2-4; no definite D call. V was pared by 4 bases and J by 1 base, with 8 bases between. CDR1 and CDR2 (germline): LGHDT, YNNKEL (reference sequence). The CDR3 spans 14 residues.

In this sample, this clone turned up many times. Other nucleotide sequences in the sample specify the same CDR3. The chain uses TRBV28 and TRBJ2-7; the D is unclear. Germline V gives CDR1 MDHEN, CDR2 SYDVKM. This CDR3 is 12 amino acids long. V lost 3 bases to trimming and J lost 3 bases, with 6 bases between them. The CDR3 spells CASSLGDYEQYF. The CDR3 coding sequence is TGTGCCAGCAGTTTGGGCGACTACGAGCAGTACTTC.

This clone has a count of ten or more. The chain combines TRBV9 with TRBJ1-2; D unclear. The CDR3 spans 14 residues. The ends were cut back, 2 bases at V and 0 bases at J, with 8 bases in the middle. Germline lookup yields CDR1 SGDLS and CDR2 YYNGEE. DNA for the CDR3: TGTGCCAGCAGCGTCGGCGGAGCTAACTATGGCTACACCTTC. Translation gives CASSVGGANYGYTF.

There are many counts of this clone. J is TRBJ2-2 and V is TRBV4-1; the D gene could be TRBD1 or TRBD2 (5 bases each). The V and J ends lost 3 bases and 4 bases respectively, with 21 bases between them. Germline-derived CDR1 and CDR2 are MGHRA and YSYEKL. The CDR3 is made up of 18 amino acids. The CDR3 spells CASSHAGTLEPSTGELFF. The CDR3 nucleotides are TGCGCCAGCAGCCACGCCGGGACCTTGGAACCAAGCACCGGGGAGCTGTTTTTT.

This clone was detected ten times or more. V and J are TRBV20-1 and TRBJ2-7; D possibly matches TRBD1 or TRBD2 (5 bases each). Germline-derived CDR1 and CDR2 are DFQATT and SNEGSKA (reference sequence). The CDR3 contains 12 residues. Trimming left V 5 bases short and J 0 bases short, with 8 bases between. This CDR3 is CSARDLSYEQYF. DNA of the CDR3: TGCAGTGCTCGGGACCTCTCCTACGAGCAGTACTTC.

This clone was seen at least ten times. This chain links TRBV12-3 or TRBV12-4 with TRBJ2-7; 9 bases align to TRBD1. Unmatched junction bases numbered 2, after V lost 3 bases and J lost 2 bases. CDR3 length: 14 amino acids. The CDR3 reads CASSFGTGPYEQYF. The CDR3 coding sequence is TGTGCCAGCAGTTTCGGGACAGGGCCCTACGAGCAGTACTTC.

J is TRBJ2-7 and V is TRBV4-3, with D perhaps given as TRBD1 or TRBD2 (5 bases each). In germline, CDR1 is LGHNA, CDR2 YSLEER. V lost 1 base and J lost 4, with 17 bases in between. This CDR3 spans 16 amino acids. The CDR3 loop reads CASSQVKGPSPYEQYF. Written as DNA, the CDR3 is TGCGCCAGCAGCCAAGTCAAGGGACCAAGCCCTTACGAGCAGTACTTC.

About this clone: This may be a read error: a much more frequent sequence differs by one nucleotide. The sample carries other DNA sequences with the same CDR3. This chain connects TRBV30 to TRBJ1-1; a possible D gene is TRBD1 (6 bases). Germline V gene lookup returns CDR1 GTSNPN and CDR2 SVGIG (reference sequence). CDR3 length equals 14 residues. The CDR3 loop is CAWRIKGVNTEAFF. CDR3 DNA sequence: TGTGCCTGGAGGATAAAGGGGGTGAACACTGAAGCCTTCTTT. Complete variable domain (other parts from reference TRBV30 and TRBJ1-1): SQTIHQWPATLVQPVGSPLSLECTVEGTSNPNLYWYRQAAGRGLQLLFYSVGIGQISSEVPQNLSASRPQDRQFILSSKKLLLSDSGFYLCAWRIKGVNTEAFFGQGTRLTVV.

The chain employs TRBV7-6 and TRBJ1-3, with D possibly matching TRBD1 (6 bases). CDR1 and CDR2 (germline): SGHVS, FNYEAQ. The CDR3 runs to 14 residues. Trimming pared 2 bases from V and 2 bases from J, leaving 7 bases between. CDR3 sequence: CASSLSGAGNTIYF. Written as DNA, the CDR3 is TGTGCCAGCAGCTTATCAGGGGCTGGAAACACCATATATTTT.

This clone was counted many times. The chain is built from TRBV5-1 and TRBJ2-1, with D possibly being TRBD1 or TRBD2 (5 bases each). The V gene lost 2 bases and the J gene lost 2 bases, with 8 bases spanning the gap. Germline V gene lookup returns CDR1 SGHRS and CDR2 YFSETQ. The CDR3 length is 14 residues. The CDR3 spells CASSFLGAYNEQFF. CDR3 sequence (DNA): TGCGCCAGCAGCTTCCTGGGGGCCTACAATGAGCAGTTCTTC.

The sample holds many counts of this clone. This chain uses TRBV28 with TRBJ2-2, with D unresolved. CDR1 is MDHEN, CDR2 SYDVKM, per germline. This CDR3 is 15 amino acids long. Trimming removed 3 bases at V and 0 bases at J, with 8 bases between. The CDR3 here is CASSFSRANTGELFF. In DNA form, the CDR3 reads TGTGCCAGCAGTTTTTCGCGCGCGAACACCGGGGAGCTGTTTTTT.

This chain joins TRBV20-1 and TRBJ2-1, with a tentative D call TRBD1 (6 bases). There are 14 residues in the CDR3. Germline CDR1 and CDR2: DFQATT and SNEGSKA (reference sequence). The V end was cut by 5 bases, the J end by 4 bases, with 15 bases between. Here the CDR3 DNA reads TGCAGTGCTCCACATCGAACAGGGTACAATGAGCAGTTCTTC. This codes for CSAPHRTGYNEQFF.

About this clone: This sequence may be a read error, since a much larger clone differs from it by one base. The chain joins TRBV6-2 or TRBV6-3 to TRBJ1-5; D is unresolved. The germline gives CDR1 MNHEY, CDR2 SVGEGT. The CDR3 length is 16 residues. CDR3 sequence (DNA): TGTGCCTGCAGTGACGAGAACCGGGCCCCCAATCAGCCCCAGCATTTT. This translates into CACSDENRAPNQPQHF.

This clone was observed at least ten times. The V and J genes are TRBV4-1 and TRBJ2-7; 9 nucleotides match TRBD2. Germline V lookup: CDR1 MGHRA, CDR2 YSYEKL. The CDR3 has 16 residues. The V gene end was trimmed by 1 base and the J gene end by 2 bases; junction bases not matched to a gene: 6. CDR3 residues: CASSQVLAGITYEQYF. The CDR3 DNA follows: TGCGCCAGCAGCCAAGTTCTAGCGGGGATAACCTACGAGCAGTACTTC.

This clone was seen many times. The rearrangement links TRBV2 to TRBJ1-1, with unresolved D. Germline lookup yields CDR1 SNHLY and CDR2 FYNNEI. The CDR3 loop spans 10 amino acids. V shed 7 bases and J shed 3 bases, with 3 bases lying between them. The CDR3 DNA reads as TGTGCCAGCAAGGACACTGAAGCTTTCTTT. Translated: CASKDTEAFF.

This clone occurred many times. The chain has TRBV2 and TRBJ2-1; the match to TRBD2 covers 16 bases. The CDR3 runs to 18 residues. Germline V gene lookup returns CDR1 SNHLY and CDR2 FYNNEI. J was trimmed by 7 bases and V by 9 bases; bases with no gene match: 15. The CDR3 sequence: CARKLLGLAGGKINEQFF. The CDR3 nucleotides are TGTGCCAGAAAACTCCTGGGACTAGCGGGAGGGAAAATAAATGAGCAGTTCTTC.

In regard to this clone: A read error is possible here, since a much larger clone lies one base away. J is TRBJ2-3 and V is TRBV12-3 or TRBV12-4; D unclear. The CDR3 is 16 amino acids. Trimming took 3 bases from V and 0 from J, leaving 13 bases between them. The CDR3 loop is CASSFSTHRSTDTQYF. DNA for the CDR3: TGTGCCAGCAGTTTCTCCACCCACCGGAGCACAGATACGCAGTATTTT.